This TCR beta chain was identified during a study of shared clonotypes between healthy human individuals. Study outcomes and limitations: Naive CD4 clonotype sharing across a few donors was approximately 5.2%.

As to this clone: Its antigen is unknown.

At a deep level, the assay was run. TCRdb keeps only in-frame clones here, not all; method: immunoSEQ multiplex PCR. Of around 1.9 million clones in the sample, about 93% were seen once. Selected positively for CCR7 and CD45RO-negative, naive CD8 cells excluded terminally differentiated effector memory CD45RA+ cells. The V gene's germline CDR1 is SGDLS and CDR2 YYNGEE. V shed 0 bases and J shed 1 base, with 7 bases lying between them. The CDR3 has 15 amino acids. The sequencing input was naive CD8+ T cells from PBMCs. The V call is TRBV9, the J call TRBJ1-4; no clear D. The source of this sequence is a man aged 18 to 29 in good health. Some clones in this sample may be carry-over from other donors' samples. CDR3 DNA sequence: TGTGCCAGCAGCGTAGGATGGGGAACTAATGAAAAACTGTTTTTT. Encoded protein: CASSVGWGTNEKLFF.